The rows below give T cell receptor beta chains drawn from one sample of a study of blood T cell repertoires in COVID-19. Some clones are missing from TCRdb's copy, which holds only in-frame ones; the method was immunoSEQ multiplex PCR. The table includes some 340,000 clones, around 88% detected once. Material: peripheral blood. Source of these receptors: a man aged 25-40 years with active or convalescent COVID-19. Each CDR3 is given with its conserved first and last residue. A D gene is named only where the DNA matches it firmly. Size values are once, few and many counts, or a class for expanded clones, and some rows have none.

abundance: NA; d_gene: NA; v_gene: TRBV15; j_gene: TRBJ1-5; CDR3nt: TGTGCCACCAGCACCCCAGAGCAGGGCCTCCTCAATCAGCCCCAGCATTTT; CDR3aa: CATSTPEQGLLNQPQHF
abundance: NA; d_gene: NA; v_gene: TRBV5-4; j_gene: TRBJ2-5; CDR3nt: TGTGCCAGCAGCTTAGGGGGGGCCATCCAAGAGACCCAGTACTTC; CDR3aa: CASSLGGAIQETQYF
abundance: NA; d_gene: NA; v_gene: TRBV5-3; j_gene: TRBJ1-3; CDR3nt: TGTGCCAGAAGGCGCGAGTCCAGCGACTCGGGAAACACCATATATTTT; CDR3aa: CARRRESSDSGNTIYF
abundance: once; d_gene: NA; v_gene: TRBV20-1; j_gene: TRBJ1-1; CDR3nt: TGCAGTGCTCCTATGAACACTGAAGCTTTCTTT; CDR3aa: CSAPMNTEAFF
abundance: NA; d_gene: TRBD1; v_gene: TRBV11-2; j_gene: TRBJ2-2; CDR3nt: TGTGCCAGCAGCGCGACAGGGACCGGGGAGCTGTTTTTT; CDR3aa: CASSATGTGELFF
abundance: few; d_gene: TRBD1; v_gene: TRBV28; j_gene: TRBJ1-2; CDR3nt: TGTGCCAGCAGTTACCCAGGGGGCCAATCAAACTATGGCTACACCTTC; CDR3aa: CASSYPGGQSNYGYTF
abundance: NA; d_gene: TRBD1; v_gene: TRBV4-1; j_gene: TRBJ1-5; CDR3nt: TGCGCCAGCAGCCACCAGACAGGGGGCAATCAGCCCCAGCATTTT; CDR3aa: CASSHQTGGNQPQHF
abundance: few; d_gene: TRBD2; v_gene: TRBV5-1; j_gene: TRBJ2-7; CDR3nt: TGCGCCAGCACCGACCACCGGGGACTAGCTTACGAGCAGTACTTC; CDR3aa: CASTDHRGLAYEQYF
abundance: NA; d_gene: TRBD2; v_gene: TRBV18; j_gene: TRBJ2-1; CDR3nt: TGTGCCAGCTCAAGGCAACCTAGTACTAGCGGGGGATACAATGAGCAGTTCTTC; CDR3aa: CASSRQPSTSGGYNEQFF
abundance: NA; d_gene: TRBD2; v_gene: TRBV9; j_gene: TRBJ2-3; CDR3nt: TGTGCCAGCAGCACGAAGCGGGAGGGCCCGACAGATACGCAGTATTTT; CDR3aa: CASSTKREGPTDTQYF